This TCR beta chain was captured by sequencing in a study of blood T cell repertoires in COVID-19. The method was immunoSEQ multiplex PCR; TCRdb's version includes in-frame clones alone and lacks a portion of them. The table has some 330,000 clones, under 85% seen once. The V gene end was trimmed by 0 bases and the J gene end by 7 bases; junction bases not matched to a gene: 9. The CDR3 loop spans 17 amino acids. The germline CDR1 and CDR2 sequences are SGHAT and FQNNGV. The clonotype comes from a woman aged 45-65 years who had recovered from COVID-19. Sequenced input: PBMCs or T cells enriched from blood (not recorded which). The chain uses TRBV11-2 and TRBJ1-4; 9 bases match TRBD1. The CDR3 loop reads CASSLDHVGQGFEKLFF. CDR3 nucleotides: TGTGCCAGCAGCTTAGATCACGTCGGACAGGGGTTTGAAAAACTGTTTTTT.